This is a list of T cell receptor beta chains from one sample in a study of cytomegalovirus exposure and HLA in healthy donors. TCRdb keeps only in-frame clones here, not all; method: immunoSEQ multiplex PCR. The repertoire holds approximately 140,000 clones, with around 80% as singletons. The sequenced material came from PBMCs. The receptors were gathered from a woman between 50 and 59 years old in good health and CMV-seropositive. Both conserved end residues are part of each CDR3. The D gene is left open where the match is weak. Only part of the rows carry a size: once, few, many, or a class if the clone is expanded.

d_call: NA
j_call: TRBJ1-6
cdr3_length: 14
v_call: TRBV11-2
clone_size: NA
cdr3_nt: TGTGCCAGCAGCCTGATCGGGGGAAATTCACCCCTCCACTTT
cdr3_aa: CASSLIGGNSPLHF

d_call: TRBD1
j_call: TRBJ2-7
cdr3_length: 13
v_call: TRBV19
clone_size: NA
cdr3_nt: TGTGCCAGTAGTCAGGACAGGGAGAACGAGCAGTACTTC
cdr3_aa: CASSQDRENEQYF

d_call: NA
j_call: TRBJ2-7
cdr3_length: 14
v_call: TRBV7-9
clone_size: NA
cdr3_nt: TGTGCCAGCAGCCCTCAGGAAACCTCCTACGAGCAGTACTTC
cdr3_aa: CASSPQETSYEQYF

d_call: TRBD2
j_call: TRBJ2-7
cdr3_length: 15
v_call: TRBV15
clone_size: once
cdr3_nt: TGTGCCACCAGCATCACGCGGGGGATCCCCCGCGAGCAGTACTTC
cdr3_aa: CATSITRGIPREQYF

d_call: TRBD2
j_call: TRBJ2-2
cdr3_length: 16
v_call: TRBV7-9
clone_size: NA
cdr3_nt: TGTGCCAGCGGAACCGTGACTAGCGGGGACACCGGGGAGCTGTTTTTT
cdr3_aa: CASGTVTSGDTGELFF

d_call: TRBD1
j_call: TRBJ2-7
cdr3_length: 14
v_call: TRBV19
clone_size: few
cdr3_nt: TGTGCCAGTAGTGAGACAGGGAACTCCTACGAGCAGTACTTC
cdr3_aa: CASSETGNSYEQYF

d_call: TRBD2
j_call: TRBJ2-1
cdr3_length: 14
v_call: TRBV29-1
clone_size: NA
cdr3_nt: TGCAGCGTTGTAAATAGCGGGGGCTACAATGAGCAGTTCTTC
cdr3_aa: CSVVNSGGYNEQFF

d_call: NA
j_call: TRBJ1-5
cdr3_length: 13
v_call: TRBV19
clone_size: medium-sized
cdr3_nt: TGTGCCAGTGAGGACACTCGTAGGCAGCCCCAGCATTTT
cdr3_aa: CASEDTRRQPQHF

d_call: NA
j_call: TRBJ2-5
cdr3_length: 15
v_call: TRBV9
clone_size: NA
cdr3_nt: TGTGCCAGCACCACCCAGGGTGCAGAACAAGAGACCCAGTACTTC
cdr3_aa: CASTTQGAEQETQYF

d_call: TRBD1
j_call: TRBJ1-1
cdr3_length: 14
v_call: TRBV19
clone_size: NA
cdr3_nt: TGTGCCAGTAGTCAGGGGGCGCAGGACACTGAAGCTTTCTTT
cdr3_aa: CASSQGAQDTEAFF

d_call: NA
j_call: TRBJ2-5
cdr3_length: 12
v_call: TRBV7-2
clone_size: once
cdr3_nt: TGTGCCAGCAGCTTGAGGGGGGAGACCCAGTACTTC
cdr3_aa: CASSLRGETQYF

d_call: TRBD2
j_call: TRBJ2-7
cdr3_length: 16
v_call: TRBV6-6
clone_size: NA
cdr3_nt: TGTGCCAGCAGTGTCCTTACTAGCGGGGCCTCCTACGAGCAGTACTTC
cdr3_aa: CASSVLTSGASYEQYF

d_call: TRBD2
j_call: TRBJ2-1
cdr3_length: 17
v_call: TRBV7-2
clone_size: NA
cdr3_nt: TGTGCCAGCAGCTTAGGGTCACTAGCGGGAGCCTACAATGAGCAGTTCTTC
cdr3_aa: CASSLGSLAGAYNEQFF

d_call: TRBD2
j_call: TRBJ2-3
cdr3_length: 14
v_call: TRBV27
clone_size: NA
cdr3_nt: TGTGCCAGCAGTTCGAGTAGCGGGGCAGATACGCAGTATTTT
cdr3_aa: CASSSSSGADTQYF

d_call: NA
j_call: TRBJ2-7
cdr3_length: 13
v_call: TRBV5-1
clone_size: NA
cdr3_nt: TGCGCCAGCAGCGACTCTGGTTCATACGAGCAGTACTTC
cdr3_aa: CASSDSGSYEQYF

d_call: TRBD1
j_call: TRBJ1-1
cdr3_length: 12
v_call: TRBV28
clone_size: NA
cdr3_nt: TGTGCCAGCAGTTCAGGGGGGTCTGAAGCTTTCTTT
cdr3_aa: CASSSGGSEAFF

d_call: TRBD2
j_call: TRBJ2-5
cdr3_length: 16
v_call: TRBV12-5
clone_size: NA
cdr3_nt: TGTGCTAGTGGTCACGGGACTAGCGGGGGCCAAGAGACCCAGTACTTC
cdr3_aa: CASGHGTSGGQETQYF

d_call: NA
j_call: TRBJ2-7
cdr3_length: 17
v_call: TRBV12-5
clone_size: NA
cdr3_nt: TGTGCTAGTGGTTTGGTACTGGCAGGGCTGTCTCCCTACGAGCAGTACTTC
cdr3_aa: CASGLVLAGLSPYEQYF

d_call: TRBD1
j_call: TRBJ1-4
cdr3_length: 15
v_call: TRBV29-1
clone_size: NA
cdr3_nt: TGCAGCGTCGTTAAAATAGGGACAGGGACGGAAAAACTGTTTTTT
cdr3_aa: CSVVKIGTGTEKLFF

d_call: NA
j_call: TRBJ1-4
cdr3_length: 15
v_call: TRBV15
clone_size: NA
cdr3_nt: TGTGCCACCAACCCCGAGAGCCGGGCTAATGAAAAACTGTTTTTT
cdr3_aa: CATNPESRANEKLFF

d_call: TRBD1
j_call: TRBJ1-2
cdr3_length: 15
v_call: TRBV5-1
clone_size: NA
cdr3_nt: TGCGCCAGCAGCTTCCGGGACAGGGGGCGAGATGGCTACACCTTC
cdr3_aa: CASSFRDRGRDGYTF

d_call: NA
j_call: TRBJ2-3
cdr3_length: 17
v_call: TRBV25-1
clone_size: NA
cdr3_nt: TGTGCCAGCAGTTACCAGCGCGGGACGGCTGGGGCAGATACGCAGTATTTT
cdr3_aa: CASSYQRGTAGADTQYF

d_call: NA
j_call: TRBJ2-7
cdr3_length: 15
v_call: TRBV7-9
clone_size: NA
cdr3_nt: TGTGCCAGCAGCAGCAGGGCTATGGGCGTCTACGAGCAGTACTTC
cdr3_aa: CASSSRAMGVYEQYF

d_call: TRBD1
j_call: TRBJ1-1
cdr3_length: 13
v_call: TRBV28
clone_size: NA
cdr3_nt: TGTGCCAGCAGCTACAGGGGTTGGACTGAAGCTTTCTTT
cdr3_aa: CASSYRGWTEAFF

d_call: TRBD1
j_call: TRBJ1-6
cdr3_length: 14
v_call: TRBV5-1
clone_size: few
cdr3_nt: TGCGCCAGCAGCTTGGGGGACAGCAATTCACCCCTCCACTTT
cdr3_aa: CASSLGDSNSPLHF

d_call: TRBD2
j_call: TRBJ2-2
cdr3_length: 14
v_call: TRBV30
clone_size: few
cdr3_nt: TGTGCCACCGGCGGGGGGGTTAACACCGGGGAGCTGTTTTTT
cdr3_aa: CATGGGVNTGELFF

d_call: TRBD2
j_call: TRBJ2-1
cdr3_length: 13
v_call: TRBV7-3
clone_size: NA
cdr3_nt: TGTGCCAGCAGTTACCTCCGGGAGGATGAGCAGTTCTTC
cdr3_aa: CASSYLREDEQFF

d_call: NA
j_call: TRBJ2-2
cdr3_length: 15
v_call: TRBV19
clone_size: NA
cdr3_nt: TGTGCCAGTACCGACCGGGGGATGACGGCCGGGGAGCTGTTTTTT
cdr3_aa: CASTDRGMTAGELFF

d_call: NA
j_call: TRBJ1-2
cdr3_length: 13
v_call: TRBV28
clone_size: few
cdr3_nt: TGTGCCAGCAGTTCTGACAATTACTATGGCTACACCTTC
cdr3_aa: CASSSDNYYGYTF

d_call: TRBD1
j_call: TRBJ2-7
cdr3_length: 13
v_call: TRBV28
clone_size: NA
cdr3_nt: TGTGCCAGCAAGACAGGGATCTCCTACGAGCAGTACTTC
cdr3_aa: CASKTGISYEQYF

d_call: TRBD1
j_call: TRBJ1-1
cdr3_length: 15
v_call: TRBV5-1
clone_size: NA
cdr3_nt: TGCGCCAGCAGCTTGACCGAGGGGGCGAACACTGAAGCTTTCTTT
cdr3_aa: CASSLTEGANTEAFF

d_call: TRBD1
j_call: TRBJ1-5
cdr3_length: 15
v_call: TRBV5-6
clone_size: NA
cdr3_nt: TGTGCCAGCAGCTTGGGACAGGGGTTCCGTCAGCCCCAGCATTTT
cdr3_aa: CASSLGQGFRQPQHF

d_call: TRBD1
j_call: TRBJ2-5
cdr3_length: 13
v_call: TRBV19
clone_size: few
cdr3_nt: TGTGCCAGTAGTGTGACAGGGGACGAGACCCAGTACTTC
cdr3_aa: CASSVTGDETQYF

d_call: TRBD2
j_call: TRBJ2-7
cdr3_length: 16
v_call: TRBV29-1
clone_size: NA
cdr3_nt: TGCAGCGCTTCATTGGGGTGGGAGGGCGAGTCCTACGAGCAGTACTTC
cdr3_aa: CSASLGWEGESYEQYF

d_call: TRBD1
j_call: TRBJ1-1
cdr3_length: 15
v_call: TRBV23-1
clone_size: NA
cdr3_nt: TGCGCCAGCAGTCATTCCGACAGGGTAAAATCTGAAGCTTTCTTT
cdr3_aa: CASSHSDRVKSEAFF

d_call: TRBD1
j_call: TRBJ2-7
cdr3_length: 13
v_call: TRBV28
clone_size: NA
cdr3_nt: TGTGCCAGCAGAGGGACAGGGATCCACGAGCAGTACTTC
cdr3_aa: CASRGTGIHEQYF

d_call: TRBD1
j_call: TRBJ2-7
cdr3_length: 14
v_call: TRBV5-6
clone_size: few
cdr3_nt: TGTGCCAGCAGCTACGGACAGGCCTCCTACGAGCAGTACTTC
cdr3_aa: CASSYGQASYEQYF

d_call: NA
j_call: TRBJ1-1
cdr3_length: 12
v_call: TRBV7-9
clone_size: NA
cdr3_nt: TGTGCCAGCAGCCACACAACGTCTGAAGCTTTCTTT
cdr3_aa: CASSHTTSEAFF

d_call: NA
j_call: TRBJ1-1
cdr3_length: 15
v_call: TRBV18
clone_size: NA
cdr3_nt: TGTGCCAGCTCACCACTAGGAGCCGGAAACACTGAAGCTTTCTTT
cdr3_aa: CASSPLGAGNTEAFF

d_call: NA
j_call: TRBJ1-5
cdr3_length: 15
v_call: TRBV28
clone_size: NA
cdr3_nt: TGTGCCAGCACTTTGCCAGGGATTAGCAATCAGCCCCAGCATTTT
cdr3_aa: CASTLPGISNQPQHF

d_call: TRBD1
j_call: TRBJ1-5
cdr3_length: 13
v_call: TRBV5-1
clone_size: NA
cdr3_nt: TGCGCCAGCAGCTTGATCAGGGGGCAGCCCCAGCATTTT
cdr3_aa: CASSLIRGQPQHF